The 10 T cell receptor beta chains below come from one sample, sequenced in a study of T cells in localized non-small cell lung cancer (dated by TCRdb to the early 2020s). Library prep was done by the immunoSEQ multiplex PCR assay. TCRdb's version of the immuneACCESS table is confined to in-frame rearrangements and falls short of the full clone set. An unresolved V gene accounts for under half of the shortfall where checked; the remainder is of unknown origin. This sample comprises about 2,200 clones, roughly 35% of them detected only once. The top ten clones comprise approximately 9.4% of the sample. The material was normal lung tissue next to the tumor, obtained before any cancer treatment. The receptor source for this set is an older female donor with stage I squamous cell lung carcinoma.

The gene calls are TRBV19 and TRBJ2-1; D may be TRBD2 (5 bases). The V end lost 2 bases, the J end lost 8 bases, and 7 bases lay between the germline ends. The germline V gene encodes CDR1 LNHDA and CDR2 SQIVND (reference sequence). CDR3 length: 12 residues. CDR3 loop: CASSIYGDEQFF. CDR3 nucleotides: TGTGCCAGTAGTATATACGGGGATGAGCAGTTCTTC.

This clone has more than one count but fewer than ten. The chain carries TRBV19 and TRBJ2-7; D might be TRBD2 (6 bases). The CDR3 covers 14 residues. Trimming cost V 11 bases and J 4 bases, with 21 bases left between them. CDR1 LNHDA and CDR2 SQIVND come from the germline V gene (reference sequence). The CDR3 DNA follows: TGTGCCCCTCAAAGGGGACTGTGTATGTACGAGCAGTACTTC. It encodes CAPQRGLCMYEQYF.

This clone came up a few times. This chain uses TRBV6-8 with TRBJ1-1; unclear D gene. Per the germline V gene, CDR1 is MNHGY and CDR2 is SAAAGT. The CDR3 covers 13 residues. V lost 3 bases and J 2 bases, leaving 7 bases between the germline ends. The CDR3: CASSYKGNTEAFF. The CDR3 DNA reads TGTGCCAGCAGTTATAAGGGAAACACTGAAGCTTTCTTT.

This clone is medium-sized (0.01 to 0.1%) in the sample. The CDR3: CASSLRGAHNEQFF. The CDR3 region has the DNA TGTGCCAGCAGTCTGCGGGGGGCCCACAATGAGCAGTTCTTC. The chain combines TRBV6-8 with TRBJ2-1; 8 nucleotides line up with TRBD2. V lost 5 bases, J lost 5 bases, and 5 bases stayed unmatched. Germline CDR1 MNHGY, CDR2 SAAAGT. The CDR3 contains 14 residues.

CDR3: CATTGHTNTGELFF. DNA of the CDR3: TGTGCCACGACGGGACATACGAACACCGGGGAGCTGTTTTTT. The chain uses TRBV12-2 and TRBJ2-2; the table's D call of TRBD1 was not tested on the DNA. TRBV12-2 is listed as a pseudogene. The CDR3 runs 14 residues.

Worth noting for this clone: This sample also contains other DNA sequences that code for the same CDR3. The chain has TRBV6-8 and TRBJ1-1; a weak D match, TRBD1 (5 bases). This CDR3 comprises 13 residues. The V end lost 5 bases, the J end lost 2 bases, and 9 bases lay between the germline ends. The germline CDR1 and CDR2 sequences are MNHGY and SAAAGT. Here the CDR3 DNA reads TGTGCCAGCAGTGTGACAGTTAACACTGAAGCTTTCTTT. Protein product: CASSVTVNTEAFF.

This clone came up a few times. The V gene is TRBV19, the J gene TRBJ1-1, with 8 bases aligning to TRBD1. CDR1 is LNHDA and CDR2 is SQIVND in the germline V gene (reference sequence). CDR3 size: 14 residues. V lost 3 bases to trimming and J lost 6 bases; unmatched junction nucleotides: 6. CDR3 bases: TGTGCCAGTAGTATGGACGACAGGGGCGCTGAAGCTTTCTTT. Residues: CASSMDDRGAEAFF.

This clone is medium-sized. The chain carries TRBV11-3 and TRBJ1-1, with D uncertain. CDR1 and CDR2 from the germline V gene are SGHNT and YENEEA. This CDR3 contains 16 residues. V was pared by 0 bases and J by 3 bases, with 14 bases between. CDR3 nucleotide sequence: TGTGCCAGCAGCTTAGATAGTAGTTTCCTGGACACTGAAGCTTTCTTT. It encodes CASSLDSSFLDTEAFF.

This rearrangement joins TRBV6-7 to TRBJ1-5; D not resolved. TRBV6-7 carries the ORF label, with uncertain function. The CDR3 is 19 residues long. V gave up 7 bases and J gave up 0 bases, with 25 bases separating them. The CDR3 sequence is CASNVTPYRLELSNQPQHF. The CDR3 DNA reads TGTGCCAGCAATGTTACCCCGTACAGACTTGAACTTAGCAATCAGCCCCAGCATTTT.

This clone is labeled as medium-sized (0.01 to 0.1%). This rearrangement joins TRBV11-3 to TRBJ1-2, with D tentatively TRBD1 (6 bases). Deletions cut 4 bases from V and 5 bases from J, with 17 bases between. Germline-derived CDR1 and CDR2 are SGHNT and YENEEA. There are 15 residues in the CDR3. The CDR3 protein is CASSWGRGSHYGYTF. The CDR3 coding sequence is TGTGCCAGCAGCTGGGGGAGGGGGAGTCATTATGGCTACACCTTC. Together with reference TRBV11-3 and TRBJ1-2, the CDR3 gives the full variable domain: EAGVVQSPRYKIIEKKQPVAFWCNPISGHNTLYWYLQNLGQGPELLIRYENEEAVDDSQLPKDRFSAERLKGVDSTLKIQPAELGDSAVYLCASSWGRGSHYGYTFGSGTRLTVV.